This record covers a single T cell receptor (beta chain). Its antigen is unknown. Repertoires were generated with immunoSEQ multiplex PCR, while TCRdb's copy carries only in-frame clones and drops some. Altogether tens of thousands of clones are present, approximately 53% being singletons, with the ten largest covering approximately 32%. The source of the sample is a study of cytotoxic CD8 clonotypes in ibrutinib-treated CLL. Investigators sourced around 2 micrograms of genomic DNA from cryopreserved PBMCs for TCR beta libraries. General study points: Timing of sampling differed between sustained-remission and progressing patients. At baseline, clonality was higher than in age-matched healthy donors and correlated with CD8+ counts. Upon ibrutinib response clonality rose, and upon progression it fell back toward baseline.

The CDR3 spans 13 residues. The V and J ends lost 1 base and 6 bases respectively, with 7 bases between them. CDR1 and CDR2 from the germline V gene are MNHEY and SMNVEV (reference sequence). This TCR derives from a human donor with chronic lymphocytic leukemia. Sequencing was performed on PBMCs, taken after 12 months of ibrutinib treatment. The chain is built from TRBV27 and TRBJ2-1; tentatively, D is TRBD2 (6 bases). CDR3 sequence reads: CASSLWRGNEQFF. CDR3 bases: TGTGCCAGCAGTTTATGGCGGGGCAATGAGCAGTTCTTC.